The TCR beta chain described here comes from a study of blood T cell repertoires in COVID-19. Produced via immunoSEQ multiplex PCR; TCRdb's table is partial and in-frame only. This table holds fewer than 150,000 clones, 80% to 90% found once. Germline assignment: CDR1 MNHEY and CDR2 SVGAGI. The V gene lost 7 bases and the J gene lost 7 bases, with 17 bases spanning the gap. This CDR3 comprises 14 residues. What was sequenced was peripheral blood. The chain combines TRBV6-5 with TRBJ1-5; the D gene is possibly TRBD1 (6 bases). This receptor was identified in a woman aged 60 to 75 with acute or convalescent COVID-19. The CDR3 DNA reads as TGTGCCAGCATTACCAGGGGCTTTGGGCAGCCCCAGCATTTT. The encoded protein is CASITRGFGQPQHF.